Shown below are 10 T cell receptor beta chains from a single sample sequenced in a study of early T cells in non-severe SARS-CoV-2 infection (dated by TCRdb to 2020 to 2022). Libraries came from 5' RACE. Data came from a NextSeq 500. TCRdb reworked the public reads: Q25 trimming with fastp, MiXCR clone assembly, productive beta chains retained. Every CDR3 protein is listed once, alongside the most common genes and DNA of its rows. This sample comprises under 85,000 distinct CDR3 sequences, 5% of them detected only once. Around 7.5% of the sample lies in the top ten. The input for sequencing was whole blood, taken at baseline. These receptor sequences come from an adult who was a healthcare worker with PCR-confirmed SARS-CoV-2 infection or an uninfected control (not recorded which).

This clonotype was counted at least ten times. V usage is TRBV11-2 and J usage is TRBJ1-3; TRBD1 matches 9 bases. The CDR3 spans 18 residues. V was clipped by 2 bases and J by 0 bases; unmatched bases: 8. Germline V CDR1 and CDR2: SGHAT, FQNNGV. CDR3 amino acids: CASSLTHTGGFSGNTIYF. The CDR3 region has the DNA TGTGCCAGCAGCTTAACCCACACAGGGGGCTTCTCTGGAAACACCATATATTTT.

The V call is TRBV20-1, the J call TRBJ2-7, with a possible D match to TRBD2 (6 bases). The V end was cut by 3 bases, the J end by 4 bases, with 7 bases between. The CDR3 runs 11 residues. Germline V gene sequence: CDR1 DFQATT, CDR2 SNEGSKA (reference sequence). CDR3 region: CSASGRYEQYF. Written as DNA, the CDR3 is TGCAGTGCTAGCGGGAGATACGAGCAGTACTTC.

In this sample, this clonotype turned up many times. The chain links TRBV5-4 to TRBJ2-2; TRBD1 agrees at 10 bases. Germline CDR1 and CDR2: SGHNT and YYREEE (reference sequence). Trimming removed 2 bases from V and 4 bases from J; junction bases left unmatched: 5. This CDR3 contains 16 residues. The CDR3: CASSFGRTGGTGELFF. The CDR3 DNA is TGTGCCAGCAGCTTTGGTAGGACAGGGGGCACCGGGGAGCTGTTTTTT.

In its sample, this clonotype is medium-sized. CDR3 region: CSQKRVNEQFF. The CDR3 DNA is TGCAGCCAGAAACGGGTCAATGAGCAGTTCTTC. The chain couples TRBV29-1 to TRBJ2-1, with D hard to call. The CDR3 length is 11 residues. Germline values: CDR1 SQVTM, CDR2 ANQGSEA. V lost 8 bases and J 6 bases, leaving 11 bases between the germline ends.

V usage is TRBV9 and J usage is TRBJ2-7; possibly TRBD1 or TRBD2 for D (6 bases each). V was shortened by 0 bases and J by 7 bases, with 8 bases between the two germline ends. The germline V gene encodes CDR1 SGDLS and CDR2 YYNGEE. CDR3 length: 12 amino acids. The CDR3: CASSVVGGEQYF. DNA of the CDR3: TGTGCCAGCAGCGTAGTAGGGGGGGAGCAGTACTTC.

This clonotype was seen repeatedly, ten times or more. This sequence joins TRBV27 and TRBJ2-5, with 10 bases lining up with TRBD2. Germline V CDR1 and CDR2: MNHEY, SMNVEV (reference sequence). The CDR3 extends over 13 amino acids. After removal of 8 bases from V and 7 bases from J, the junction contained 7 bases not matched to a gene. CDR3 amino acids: CASSSGRGRTQYF. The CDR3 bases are TGTGCCAGCTCGAGCGGGAGGGGCCGGACCCAGTACTTC.

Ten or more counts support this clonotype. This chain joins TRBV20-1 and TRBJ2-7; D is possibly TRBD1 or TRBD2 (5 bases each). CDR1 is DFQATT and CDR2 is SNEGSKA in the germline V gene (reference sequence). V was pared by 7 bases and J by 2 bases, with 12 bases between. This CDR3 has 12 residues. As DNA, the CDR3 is TGCAGTGGGGGGACGTACCCCTACGAGCAGTACTTC. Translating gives CSGGTYPYEQYF.

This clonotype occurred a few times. The CDR3 spells CASSYEVGVDGYTF. CDR3 in DNA: TGTGCCAGCAGCTACGAAGTTGGGGTCGATGGCTACACCTTC. V usage is TRBV7-9 and J usage is TRBJ1-2, with no clear D. The germline CDR1 and CDR2 sequences are SEHNR and FQNEAQ (reference sequence). With 4 bases removed from V and 6 bases from J, the gap between germline ends came to 15 bases. This CDR3 is 14 amino acids long.

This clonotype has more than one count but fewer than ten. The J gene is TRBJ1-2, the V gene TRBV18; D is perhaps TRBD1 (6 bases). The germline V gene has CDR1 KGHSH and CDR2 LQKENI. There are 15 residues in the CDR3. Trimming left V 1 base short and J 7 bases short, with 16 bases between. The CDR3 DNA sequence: TGTGCCAGCTCACCACGGTTGGAACAGGGTGGTGGCTACACCTTC. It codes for CASSPRLEQGGGYTF.

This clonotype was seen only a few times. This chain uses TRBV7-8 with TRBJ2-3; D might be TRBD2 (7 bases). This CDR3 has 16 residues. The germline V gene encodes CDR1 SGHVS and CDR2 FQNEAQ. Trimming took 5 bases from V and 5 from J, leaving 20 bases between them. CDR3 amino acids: CASSHTTGRVRDTQYF. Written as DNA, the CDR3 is TGTGCCAGCAGCCACACAACAGGGAGGGTGAGAGATACGCAGTATTTT.